The 28 T cell receptor beta chains presented below share a single source sample, sequenced in a study of T cell responses to AZD1222 COVID-19 vaccine (dated by TCRdb to 2020 to 2022). The time point label for this specimen denotes: baseline before first vaccination. The library was prepared using the immunoSEQ multiplex PCR assay. Sourced from immuneACCESS, this table was stored by TCRdb with only in-frame sequences that have V and J called. A share of the clones is absent; for the studies checked, an unresolved V gene accounts for under half, and the remainder has no known explanation. This sample is represented by about 110,000 clones; 88% of them were singletons. The ten largest clones take up roughly 1.6% of the sample. The sample consisted of peripheral blood, taken on day 0 of AZD1222 vaccination. The origin of the receptors is an adult in good health.

The chain combines TRBV5-1 with TRBJ1-2; 8 bases match TRBD1. V shed 4 bases and J 12 bases; nucleotides not matched to a gene: 17. The CDR3 is 15 amino acids. Germline-derived CDR1 and CDR2 are SGHRS and YFSETQ. CDR3 sequence reads: CASSQTGAAAMGHTF. In DNA form, the CDR3 reads TGCGCCAGCAGCCAGACAGGGGCAGCCGCTATGGGGCACACCTTC.

V usage is TRBV5-5 and J usage is TRBJ1-3; no firm D call. The CDR3 is 14 amino acids. Deletions cut 1 base from V and 9 bases from J, with 14 bases between. Germline V gene sequence: CDR1 SGHKS, CDR2 YYEKEE (reference sequence). The CDR3 coding sequence is TGTGCCAGCAGCTTGTGGGTAGGGTACTCCACCATATATTTT. Amino acid sequence: CASSLWVGYSTIYF. Combining the CDR3 with reference TRBV5-5 and TRBJ1-3 gives the whole variable domain DAGVTQSPTHLIKTRGQQVTLRCSPISGHKSVSWYQQVLGQGPQFIFQYYEKEERGRGNFPDRFSARQFPNYSSELNVNALLLGDSALYLCASSLWVGYSTIYFGEGSWLTVV.

The V call is TRBV19, the J call TRBJ1-1; no firm D call. V shed 0 bases and J shed 5 bases, with 13 bases lying between them. The CDR3 runs to 15 residues. Germline CDR1 and CDR2: LNHDA and SQIVND (reference sequence). CDR3 nucleotides: TGTGCCAGTAGTATAGATCTGGTACCTGGGACTGAAGCTTTCTTT. This gives the protein CASSIDLVPGTEAFF.

Here the CDR3 reads CSVGHSMNQPQHF. CDR3 in DNA: TGCAGCGTTGGGCACAGTATGAATCAGCCCCAGCATTTT. The chain couples TRBV29-1 to TRBJ1-5; no reliable D call. Germline V gives CDR1 SQVTM, CDR2 ANQGSEA. Trimming left V 4 bases short and J 4 bases short, with 11 bases between. The CDR3 consists of 13 residues.

This rearrangement joins TRBV25-1 to TRBJ1-3; D is possibly TRBD1 (5 bases). V lost 1 base to trimming and J lost 0 bases, with 7 bases between them. This CDR3 region has 15 residues. Per germline, CDR1 MGHDK and CDR2 SYGVNS. CDR3 region: CASSESTGSGNTIYF. In nucleotides, the CDR3 is TGTGCCAGCAGTGAATCCACAGGCTCTGGAAACACCATATATTTT.

This clone has a single count. V is TRBV6-1 and J is TRBJ2-5, with D perhaps being TRBD1 or TRBD2 (5 bases each). Germline assignment: CDR1 MNHNS and CDR2 SASEGT. The CDR3 covers 15 residues. V was cut by 3 bases and J by 3 bases, with 14 bases left in between. CDR3 DNA: TGTGCCAGCAGTGATGGAAGGTGGGGGAAAGAGACCCAGTACTTC. As protein: CASSDGRWGKETQYF.

This clone was counted only a few times. The gene calls are TRBV7-2 and TRBJ2-1; D gene uncertain. Germline values: CDR1 SGHTA, CDR2 FQGNSA. Trimming took 7 bases from V and 16 from J, leaving 8 bases between them. The CDR3 contains 8 residues. CDR3 region: CASIWNFF. The CDR3 nucleotides read TGTGCCAGCATTTGGAATTTCTTC.

The chain uses TRBV5-5 and TRBJ2-1, with a weak D call TRBD2 (6 bases). Trimming took 5 bases from V and 8 from J, leaving 17 bases between them. CDR3 size: 14 residues. Germline V gives CDR1 SGHKS, CDR2 YYEKEE (reference sequence). The DNA for the CDR3 is TGTGCCAGCAGTCGGCCGACTAGTTTGGATGAGCAGTTCTTC. This codes for CASSRPTSLDEQFF.

This clone was observed a handful of times. The chain recombines TRBV2 with TRBJ1-2, with D perhaps TRBD1 (5 bases). The CDR3 contains 13 residues. V lost 3 bases, J lost 7 bases, and 12 bases lay in between. Germline V lookup: CDR1 SNHLY, CDR2 FYNNEI. CDR3 sequence: CASSDQGRGGYTF. CDR3 nucleotide sequence: TGTGCCAGCAGTGATCAGGGAAGAGGTGGCTACACCTTC. Full variable domain (rest looked up from reference TRBV2 and TRBJ1-2): EPEVTQTPSHQVTQMGQEVILRCVPISNHLYFYWYRQILGQKVEFLVSFYNNEISEKSEIFDDQFSVERPDGSNFTLKIRSTKLEDSAMYFCASSDQGRGGYTFGSGTRLTVV.

The chain uses TRBV5-1 and TRBJ1-1, with a tentative D call TRBD1 (6 bases). Trimming removed 0 bases at V and 0 bases at J, with 9 bases between. Germline loops: CDR1 SGHRS, CDR2 YFSETQ. CDR3 length: 15 amino acids. CDR3 coding DNA: TGCGCCAGCAGCTTGGGGCAGGGGATGAACACTGAAGCTTTCTTT. This sequence encodes CASSLGQGMNTEAFF.

The chain joins TRBV18 to TRBJ2-7; D remains unclear. CDR3 length equals 15 residues. CDR1 and CDR2 from the germline V gene are KGHSH and LQKENI. Trimming cost V 3 bases and J 1 base, with 13 bases left between them. The CDR3 DNA follows: TGTGCCAGCTCACCTACACTCCGGCAATCCTACGAGCAGTACTTC. As protein: CASSPTLRQSYEQYF.

This clone was observed a handful of times. The V gene is TRBV28, the J gene TRBJ1-2; 7 nucleotides line up with TRBD1. The CDR3 is made up of 15 amino acids. V shed 2 bases and J 8 bases; nucleotides not matched to a gene: 11. Per germline, CDR1 MDHEN and CDR2 SYDVKM. The CDR3 sequence is CASSLGRDSLLGYTF. The CDR3 region has the DNA TGTGCCAGCAGTTTAGGCCGGGACAGCTTATTAGGCTACACCTTC.

This chain joins TRBV19 and TRBJ2-2, with 7 bases lining up with TRBD1. This CDR3 is built from 15 residues. CDR1 and CDR2 (germline): LNHDA, SQIVND (reference sequence). Trimming at V came to 3 bases and at J to 5 bases, leaving 6 bases not matched to a gene. CDR3 region: CASSIAGGRTGELFF. For the CDR3, the DNA is TGTGCCAGTAGTATTGCAGGGGGTCGAACCGGGGAGCTGTTTTTT.

The rearrangement uses TRBV7-9 and TRBJ1-1, with a weak D call TRBD1 (5 bases). The CDR3 is 15 amino acids. The germline V gene encodes CDR1 SEHNR and CDR2 FQNEAQ (reference sequence). V was pared by 3 bases and J by 2 bases, with 13 bases between. CDR3 sequence reads: CASSLGEGANTEAFF. In nucleotides, the CDR3 is TGTGCCAGCAGCTTGGGGGAAGGGGCCAACACTGAAGCTTTCTTT.

The gene calls are TRBV6-5 and TRBJ1-1; weak D call: TRBD1 (5 bases). This CDR3 has 14 residues. Trimming removed 4 bases at V and 0 bases at J, with 9 bases between. Per germline, CDR1 MNHEY and CDR2 SVGAGI. For the CDR3, the DNA is TGTGCCAGCAGTTTTTCAGGGTTGAACACTGAAGCTTTCTTT. Its protein product is CASSFSGLNTEAFF.

The chain links TRBV5-1 to TRBJ1-1; no reliable D call. The CDR3 runs 15 residues. CDR1 and CDR2 (germline): SGHRS, YFSETQ. V gave up 0 bases and J gave up 0 bases, with 9 bases separating them. The CDR3 loop reads CASSLGRAVNTEAFF. CDR3 nucleotides: TGCGCCAGCAGCTTGGGACGGGCAGTGAACACTGAAGCTTTCTTT.

The chain links TRBV5-1 to TRBJ1-3; 8 nucleotides line up with TRBD1. This CDR3 is 16 amino acids long. The V gene's germline CDR1 is SGHRS and CDR2 YFSETQ. With V trimmed by 4 bases and J by 3 bases, 9 bases remained unmatched. CDR3 loop: CASSAQTGEGGNTIYF. For the CDR3, the DNA is TGCGCCAGCAGCGCGCAGACAGGGGAAGGTGGAAACACCATATATTTT.

The chain carries TRBV11-2 and TRBJ1-1; 9 bases match TRBD1. The J segment lost 0 bases and the V segment lost 6 bases, leaving 8 bases of the junction unmatched. CDR1 SGHAT and CDR2 FQNNGV come from the germline V gene. This CDR3 has 16 amino acids. The CDR3 region has the DNA TGTGCCAGCAGAAGAGGACAGGGGTTTATGAACACTGAAGCTTTCTTT. Residues: CASRRGQGFMNTEAFF.

The chain carries TRBV6-5 and TRBJ2-7; perhaps TRBD1 as D (5 bases). The CDR3 loop spans 11 amino acids. Trimming cost V 10 bases and J 6 bases, with 13 bases left between them. Germline V gene lookup returns CDR1 MNHEY and CDR2 SVGAGI. CDR3 amino acids: CATQGFSEQYF. The DNA of the CDR3 is TGTGCCACCCAGGGTTTCTCCGAGCAGTACTTC.

The chain recombines TRBV20-1 with TRBJ2-7; possible D gene TRBD1, 6 bases. The CDR3 has 15 amino acids. V gave up 3 bases and J gave up 0 bases, with 15 bases separating them. Germline-derived CDR1 and CDR2 are DFQATT and SNEGSKA (reference sequence). CDR3 sequence (DNA): TGCAGTGCTAGTGCGACAGGACCGCTCTCCTACGAGCAGTACTTC. It translates to CSASATGPLSYEQYF.

This clone appeared once. The chain couples TRBV7-9 to TRBJ1-1; D is undetermined. Germline CDR1 SEHNR, CDR2 FQNEAQ (reference sequence). Trimming stripped 8 bases from V and 5 bases from J, with 18 bases between. The CDR3 length is 14 residues. Written as DNA, the CDR3 is TGTGCCAGCGGAAAGGACCCTATAACGACTGAAGCTTTCTTT. This sequence encodes CASGKDPITTEAFF. The full variable domain, in which reference TRBV7-9 and TRBJ1-1 provide the parts outside the CDR3, is DTGVSQNPRHKITKRGQNVTFRCDPISEHNRLYWYRQTLGQGPEFLTYFQNEAQLEKSRLLSDRFSAERPKGSFSTLEIQRTEQGDSAMYLCASGKDPITTEAFFGQGTRLTVV.

The count of this clone is one. At one end the junction does not follow the germline gene, possibly because of a read error. The CDR3 DNA sequence: TGTGCCAGCACTGAAAGAGACAGGGACTATGGCTACACCTTC. Its protein is CASTERDRDYGYTF. The V call is TRBV6-1, the J call TRBJ1-2; TRBD1 matches 7 bases. Germline-derived CDR1 and CDR2 are MNHNS and SASEGT. The CDR3 runs to 14 residues.

The V gene is TRBV3-1 (or the pseudogene TRBV3-2), the J gene TRBJ2-2; TRBD2 aligns across 13 bases. CDR1 and CDR2 (germline): LGHDT, YNNKEL (reference sequence). The CDR3 extends over 15 amino acids. Trimming removed 9 bases from V and 4 bases from J; junction bases left unmatched: 5. CDR3 coding DNA: TGTGCCAGTACCGGGACTAGCGGGACCACCGGGGAGCTGTTTTTT. This gives the protein CASTGTSGTTGELFF.

The chain is built from TRBV2 and TRBJ2-5, with 7 positions matching TRBD1. The CDR3 contains 14 residues. V shed 4 bases and J 4 bases; nucleotides not matched to a gene: 6. Germline V lookup: CDR1 SNHLY, CDR2 FYNNEI. The CDR3 DNA follows: TGTGCCAGCAGTGCGACAGGGAAACCAGAGACCCAGTACTTC. It is translated as CASSATGKPETQYF.

V and J are TRBV6-5 and TRBJ2-7; TRBD2 is a possible D gene (5 bases). Trimming pared 8 bases from V and 2 bases from J, leaving 16 bases between. Per the germline V gene, CDR1 is MNHEY and CDR2 is SVGAGI. This CDR3 spans 14 amino acids. The CDR3 nucleotides read TGTGCCAGCGCTAGCAACTCGATTACCTACGAGCAGTACTTC. This encodes CASASNSITYEQYF.

The genes are TRBV19 and TRBJ2-1; 11 bases align to TRBD1. CDR3 length: 16 amino acids. The V and J ends lost 4 bases and 7 bases, in that order; junction bases with no gene match: 9. Germline CDR1 is LNHDA and CDR2 is SQIVND (reference sequence). This CDR3 reads CASSTPGTGGTNEQFF. The CDR3 DNA is TGTGCCAGTAGTACGCCCGGGACAGGGGGTACTAATGAGCAGTTCTTC. Drawing the rest from reference TRBV19 and TRBJ2-1, the complete variable domain is DGGITQSPKYLFRKEGQNVTLSCEQNLNHDAMYWYRQDPGQGLRLIYYSQIVNDFQKGDIAEGYSVSREKKESFPLTVTSAQKNPTAFYLCASSTPGTGGTNEQFFGPGTRLTVL.

The chain couples TRBV3-1 (or the pseudogene TRBV3-2) to TRBJ2-3, with D maybe TRBD2 (6 bases). Trimming stripped 4 bases from V and 2 bases from J, with 16 bases between. Germline V gene lookup returns CDR1 LGHDT and CDR2 YNNKEL (reference sequence). The CDR3 has 16 amino acids. CDR3 coding DNA: TGTGCCAGCAGCCTTGAAGCGGGCCACTTCACAGATACGCAGTATTTT. Its protein product is CASSLEAGHFTDTQYF.

V usage is TRBV3-1 (or the pseudogene TRBV3-2) and J usage is TRBJ2-5; D is unclear. The germline CDR1 and CDR2 sequences are LGHDT and YNNKEL (reference sequence). This CDR3 spans 14 amino acids. Trimming stripped 0 bases from V and 4 bases from J, with 9 bases between. The CDR3 protein is CASSQDLWVETQYF. The CDR3 bases are TGTGCCAGCAGCCAAGATCTTTGGGTAGAGACCCAGTACTTC.